This record concerns one T cell receptor beta chain sequence. TCRdb fed the 5' RACE reads into MiXCR, producing one record per CDR3 protein. Among 230,000 or so distinct CDR3 sequences listed, 20% to 30% were seen once. This sample stems from a study of CD8 T cells in ankylosing spondylitis. The ends were cut back, 3 bases at V and 0 bases at J, with 9 bases in the middle. This CDR3 spans 15 amino acids. Germline V gene sequence: CDR1 DFQATT, CDR2 SNEGSKA (reference sequence). The sequenced sample was blood, either unsorted or a sorted T cell fraction (not recorded which). The rearrangement uses TRBV20-1 and TRBJ2-6; D is uncertain. This TCR came from a male donor with ankylosing spondylitis or in good health (not recorded which). CDR3 DNA sequence: TGCAGTGCTAGCCCTAGTAGCTCTGGGGCCAACGTCCTGACTTTC. Translation gives CSASPSSSGANVLTF.